This T cell receptor beta chain was profiled in a study of graft-versus-host responses after intestinal transplantation. At the level of the study: Each recipient received anti-thymocyte globulin induction, then tacrolimus and steroids for about three years.

Using immunoSEQ multiplex PCR, the repertoire was profiled, and TCRdb retains in-frame clones only, with some absent. The sample records tens of thousands of clones, around nine tenths being singletons. Concerning this clone itself: Its antigen is unknown.

Broader study findings: The marrow of recipients harbored GvH clones, and ileum or blood showed some of them first.

The receptor's source is a human patient who received an intestinal transplant, so some T cells may come from the graft donor. The sample was bone marrow, taken nearly 750 days after intestinal transplantation.

CDR3 sequence reads: CASSSIHASYEQYF. The CDR3 DNA reads TGTGCCAGCAGCTCAATTCACGCTTCCTACGAGCAGTACTTC. V usage is TRBV5-5 and J usage is TRBJ2-7; D remains unclear. This CDR3 has 14 residues. V was shortened by 3 bases and J by 1 base, with 11 bases between the two germline ends. CDR1 is SGHKS and CDR2 is YYEKEE in the germline V gene (reference sequence).